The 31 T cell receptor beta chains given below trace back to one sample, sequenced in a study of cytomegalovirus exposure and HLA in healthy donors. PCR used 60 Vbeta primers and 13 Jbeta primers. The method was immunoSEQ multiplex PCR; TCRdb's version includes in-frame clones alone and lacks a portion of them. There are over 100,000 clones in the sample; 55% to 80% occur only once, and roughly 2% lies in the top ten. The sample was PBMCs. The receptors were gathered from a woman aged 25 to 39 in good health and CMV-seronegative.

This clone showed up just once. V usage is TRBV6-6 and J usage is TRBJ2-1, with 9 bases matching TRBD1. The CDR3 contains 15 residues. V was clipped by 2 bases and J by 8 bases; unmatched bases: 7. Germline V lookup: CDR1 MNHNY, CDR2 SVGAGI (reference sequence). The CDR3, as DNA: TGTGCCAGCAGTTACGCGGACAGGGGTTTTGATGAGCAGTTCTTC. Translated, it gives CASSYADRGFDEQFF.

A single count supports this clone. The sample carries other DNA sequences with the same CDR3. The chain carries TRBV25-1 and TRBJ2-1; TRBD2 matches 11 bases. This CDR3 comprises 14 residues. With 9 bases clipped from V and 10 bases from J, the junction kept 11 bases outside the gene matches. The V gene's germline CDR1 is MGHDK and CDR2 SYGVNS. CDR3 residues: CASTKLAGGSEQFF. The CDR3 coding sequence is TGTGCCAGTACAAAGCTAGCGGGAGGTAGCGAGCAGTTCTTC.

This CDR3 is CASSDGMGEVWEFQPQHF. The CDR3 DNA reads as TGTGCCAGCAGTGACGGTATGGGGGAGGTCTGGGAGTTTCAGCCCCAGCATTTT. V gene TRBV6-1 combines with J gene TRBJ1-5; TRBD1 might be the D (5 bases). V was cut by 3 bases and J by 6 bases, with 24 bases left in between. The CDR3 consists of 18 residues. Germline lookup yields CDR1 MNHNS and CDR2 SASEGT.

In DNA, the CDR3 is TGTGCCAGCAGTGCCAGGACAGGCGGCGGCACTGAAGCTTTCTTT. This translates into CASSARTGGGTEAFF. This chain links TRBV27 with TRBJ1-1, with 7 bases matching TRBD1. This CDR3 has 15 amino acids. CDR1 MNHEY and CDR2 SMNVEV come from the germline V gene (reference sequence). The V gene end was trimmed by 5 bases and the J gene end by 4 bases; junction bases not matched to a gene: 10.

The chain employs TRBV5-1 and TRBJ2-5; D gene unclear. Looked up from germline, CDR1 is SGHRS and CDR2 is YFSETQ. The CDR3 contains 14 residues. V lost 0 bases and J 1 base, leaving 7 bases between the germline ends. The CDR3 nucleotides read TGCGCCAGCAGCTTGGGTCCAGGCCAAGAGACCCAGTACTTC. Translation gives CASSLGPGQETQYF. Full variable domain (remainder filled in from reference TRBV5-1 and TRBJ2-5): KAGVTQTPRYLIKTRGQQVTLSCSPISGHRSVSWYQQTPGQGLQFLFEYFSETQRNKGNFPGRFSGRQFSNSRSEMNVSTLELGDSALYLCASSLGPGQETQYFGPGTRLLVL.

In DNA form, the CDR3 reads TGTGCCAGCAGCCGGGACAATTTAGTGGGCTATGGCTACACCTTC. Translating it yields CASSRDNLVGYGYTF. The V gene is TRBV7-9, the J gene TRBJ1-2, with D maybe TRBD1 (6 bases). The V end was cut by 5 bases, the J end by 4 bases, with 17 bases between. Germline V CDR1 and CDR2: SEHNR, FQNEAQ (reference sequence). The CDR3 runs 15 residues.

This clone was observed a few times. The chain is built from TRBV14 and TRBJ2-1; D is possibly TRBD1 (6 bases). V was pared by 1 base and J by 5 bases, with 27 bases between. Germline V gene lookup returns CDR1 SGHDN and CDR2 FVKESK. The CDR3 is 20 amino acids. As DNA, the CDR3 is TGTGCCAGCAGCCAAGGATTGGACAGAAGGTTCGTGTGGACCAACAATGAGCAGTTCTTC. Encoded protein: CASSQGLDRRFVWTNNEQFF.

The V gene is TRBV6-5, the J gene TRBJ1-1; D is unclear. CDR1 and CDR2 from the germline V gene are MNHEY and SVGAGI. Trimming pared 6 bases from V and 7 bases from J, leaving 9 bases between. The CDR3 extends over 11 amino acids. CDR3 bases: TGTGCCAGCAGCCTAGAGCTTGAAGCTTTCTTT. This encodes CASSLELEAFF.

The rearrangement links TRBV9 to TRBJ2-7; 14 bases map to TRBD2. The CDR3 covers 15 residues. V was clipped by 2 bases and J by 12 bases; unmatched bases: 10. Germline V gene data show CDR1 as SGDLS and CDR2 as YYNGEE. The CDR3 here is CASSVDGGLAGDLYF. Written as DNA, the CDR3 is TGTGCCAGCAGCGTCGATGGGGGACTAGCGGGAGATCTGTACTTC.

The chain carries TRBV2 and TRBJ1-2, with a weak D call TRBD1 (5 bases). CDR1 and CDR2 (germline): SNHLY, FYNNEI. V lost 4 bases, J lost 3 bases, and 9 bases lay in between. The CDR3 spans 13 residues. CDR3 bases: TGTGCCAGCAGTGGACAGTTCGACTATGGCTACACCTTC. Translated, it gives CASSGQFDYGYTF.

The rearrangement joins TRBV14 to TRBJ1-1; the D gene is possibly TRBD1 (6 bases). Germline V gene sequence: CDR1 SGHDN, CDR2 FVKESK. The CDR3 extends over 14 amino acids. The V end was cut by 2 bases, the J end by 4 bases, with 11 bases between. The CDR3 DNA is TGTGCCAGCAGCCAACTTACAGGGATCACTGAAGCTTTCTTT. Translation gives CASSQLTGITEAFF.

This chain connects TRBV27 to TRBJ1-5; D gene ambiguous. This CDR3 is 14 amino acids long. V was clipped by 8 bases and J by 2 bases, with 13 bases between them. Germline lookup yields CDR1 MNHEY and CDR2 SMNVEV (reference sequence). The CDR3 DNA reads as TGTGCCAGCGGCAGTCGGAGGGGCAATCAGCCCCAGCATTTT. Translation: CASGSRRGNQPQHF.

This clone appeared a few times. The CDR3: CACNRFTEQFF. The CDR3 nucleotides are TGTGCCTGTAATCGGTTTACTGAGCAGTTCTTC. This chain links TRBV30 with TRBJ2-1; D uncertain. Germline V gene data show CDR1 as GTSNPN and CDR2 as SVGIG (reference sequence). The CDR3 runs to 11 residues. Trimming shortened V by 6 bases and J by 9 bases, and 12 bases separated the two germline ends.

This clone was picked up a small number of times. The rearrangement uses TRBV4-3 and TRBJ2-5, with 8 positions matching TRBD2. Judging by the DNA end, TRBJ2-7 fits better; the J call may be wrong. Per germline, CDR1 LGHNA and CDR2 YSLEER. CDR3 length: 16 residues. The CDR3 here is CASSPGGENLSYEQYF. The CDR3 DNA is TGCGCCAGCAGCCCGGGGGGGGAAAACTTATCCTACGAGCAGTACTTC.

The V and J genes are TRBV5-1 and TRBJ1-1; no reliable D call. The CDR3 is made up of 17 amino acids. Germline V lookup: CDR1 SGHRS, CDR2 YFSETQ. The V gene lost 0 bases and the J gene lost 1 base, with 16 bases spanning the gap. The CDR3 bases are TGCGCCAGCAGCTTGGGGGCCCTATCTATCGCGAACACTGAAGCTTTCTTT. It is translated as CASSLGALSIANTEAFF.

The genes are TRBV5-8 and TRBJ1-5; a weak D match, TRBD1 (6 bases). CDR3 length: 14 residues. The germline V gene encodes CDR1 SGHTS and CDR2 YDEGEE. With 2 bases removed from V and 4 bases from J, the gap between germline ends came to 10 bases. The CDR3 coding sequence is TGTGCCAGCAGCTTTGGGACACCAAATCAGCCCCAGCATTTT. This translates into CASSFGTPNQPQHF.

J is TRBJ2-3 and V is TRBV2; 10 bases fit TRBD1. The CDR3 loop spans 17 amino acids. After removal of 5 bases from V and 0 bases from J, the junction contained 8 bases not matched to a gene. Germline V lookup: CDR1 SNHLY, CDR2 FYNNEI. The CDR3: CASSFDRGLTSTDTQYF. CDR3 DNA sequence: TGTGCCAGCAGTTTCGACAGGGGGCTTACTAGCACAGATACGCAGTATTTT.

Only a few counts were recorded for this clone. CDR3 sequence reads: CASSNGQGLIYEQYF. The DNA for the CDR3 is TGCGCCAGCAGCAACGGACAGGGTTTAATCTACGAGCAGTACTTC. This sequence joins TRBV5-1 and TRBJ2-7; 8 nucleotides align to TRBD1. This CDR3 spans 15 amino acids. V trimming: 4 bases; J trimming: 3 bases; junction bases outside the gene matches: 9. The germline V gene has CDR1 SGHRS and CDR2 YFSETQ.

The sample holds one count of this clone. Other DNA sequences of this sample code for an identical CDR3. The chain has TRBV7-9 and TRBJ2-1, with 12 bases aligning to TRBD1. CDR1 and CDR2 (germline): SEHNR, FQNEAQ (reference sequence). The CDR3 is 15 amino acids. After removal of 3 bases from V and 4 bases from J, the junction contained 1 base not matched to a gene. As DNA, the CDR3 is TGTGCCAGCAGCTTGGGACAGGGGGCATACAATGAGCAGTTCTTC. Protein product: CASSLGQGAYNEQFF.

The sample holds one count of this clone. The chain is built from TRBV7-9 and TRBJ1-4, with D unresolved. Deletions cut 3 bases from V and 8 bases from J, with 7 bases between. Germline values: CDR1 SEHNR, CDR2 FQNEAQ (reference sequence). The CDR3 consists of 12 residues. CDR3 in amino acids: CASSFESEKLFF. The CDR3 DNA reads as TGTGCCAGCAGCTTCGAGAGCGAAAAACTGTTTTTT.

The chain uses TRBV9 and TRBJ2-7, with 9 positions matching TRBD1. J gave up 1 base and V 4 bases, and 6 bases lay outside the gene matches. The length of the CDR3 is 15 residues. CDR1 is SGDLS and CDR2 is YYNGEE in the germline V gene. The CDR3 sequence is CASSIGQGYSYEQYF. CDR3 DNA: TGTGCCAGCAGCATTGGACAGGGGTATTCCTACGAGCAGTACTTC.

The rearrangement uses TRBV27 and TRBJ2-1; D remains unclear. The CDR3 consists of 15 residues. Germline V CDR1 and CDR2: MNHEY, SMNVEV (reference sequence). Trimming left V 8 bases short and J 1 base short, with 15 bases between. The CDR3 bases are TGTGCCAGCCTCCCCACCCCGCGATCCTACAATGAGCAGTTCTTC. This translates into CASLPTPRSYNEQFF.

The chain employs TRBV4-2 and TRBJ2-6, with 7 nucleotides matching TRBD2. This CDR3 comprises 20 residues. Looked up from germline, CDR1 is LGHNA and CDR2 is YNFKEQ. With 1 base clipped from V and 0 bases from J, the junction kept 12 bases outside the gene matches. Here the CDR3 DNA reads TGTGCCAGCAGCCAAGTAACGGGGAGGGGACCTATCTCTGGGGCCAACGTCCTGACTTTC. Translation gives CASSQVTGRGPISGANVLTF.

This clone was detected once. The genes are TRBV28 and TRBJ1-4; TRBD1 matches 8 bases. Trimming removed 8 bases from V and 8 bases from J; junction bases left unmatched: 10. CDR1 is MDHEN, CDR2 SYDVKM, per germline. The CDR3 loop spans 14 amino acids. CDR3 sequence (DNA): TGTGCCAGCCGTAGGGACAGGTCGCGGGAAAAACTGTTTTTT. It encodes CASRRDRSREKLFF.

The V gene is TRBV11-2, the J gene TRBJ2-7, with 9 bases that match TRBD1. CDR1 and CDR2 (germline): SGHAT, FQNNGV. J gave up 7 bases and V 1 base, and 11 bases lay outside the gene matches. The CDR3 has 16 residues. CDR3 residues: CASSLALGTGSREQYF. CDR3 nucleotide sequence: TGTGCCAGCAGCTTAGCGCTTGGGACAGGGAGTCGAGAGCAGTACTTC. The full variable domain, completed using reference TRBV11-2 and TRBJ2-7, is EAGVAQSPRYKIIEKRQSVAFWCNPISGHATLYWYQQILGQGPKLLIQFQNNGVVDDSQLPKDRFSAERLKGVDSTLKIQPAKLEDSAVYLCASSLALGTGSREQYFGPGTRLTVT.

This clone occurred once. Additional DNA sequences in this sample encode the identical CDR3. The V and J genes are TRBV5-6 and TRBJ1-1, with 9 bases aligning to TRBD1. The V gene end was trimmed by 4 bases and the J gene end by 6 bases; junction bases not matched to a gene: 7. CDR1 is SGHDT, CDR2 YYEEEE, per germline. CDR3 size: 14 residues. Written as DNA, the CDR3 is TGTGCCAGCAGCCTCCGGGACAGGGTCCCTGAAGCTTTCTTT. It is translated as CASSLRDRVPEAFF.

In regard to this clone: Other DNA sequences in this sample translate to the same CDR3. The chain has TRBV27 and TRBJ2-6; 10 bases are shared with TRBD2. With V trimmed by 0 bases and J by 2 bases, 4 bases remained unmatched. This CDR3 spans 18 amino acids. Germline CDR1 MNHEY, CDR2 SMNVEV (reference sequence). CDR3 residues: CASSLSPLAGAGANVLTF. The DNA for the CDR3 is TGTGCCAGCAGTTTATCGCCGCTAGCGGGAGCTGGGGCCAACGTCCTGACTTTC.

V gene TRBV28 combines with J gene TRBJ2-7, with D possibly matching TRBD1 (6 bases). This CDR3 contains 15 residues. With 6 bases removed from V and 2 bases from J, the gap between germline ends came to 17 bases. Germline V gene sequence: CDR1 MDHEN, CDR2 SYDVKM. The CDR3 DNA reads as TGTGCCAGCAGCCCCTGGGCTCAGGGGACCTACGAGCAGTACTTC. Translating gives CASSPWAQGTYEQYF.

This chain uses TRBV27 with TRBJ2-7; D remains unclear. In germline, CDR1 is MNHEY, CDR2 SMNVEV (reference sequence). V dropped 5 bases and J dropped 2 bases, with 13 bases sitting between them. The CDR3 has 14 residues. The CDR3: CASSPNDAAYEQYF. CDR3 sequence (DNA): TGTGCCAGCAGTCCAAATGATGCAGCCTACGAGCAGTACTTC.

The CDR3 DNA sequence: TGTGCCAGCAGTTCCCCATCCGGCGAGCAGTACTTC. As protein: CASSSPSGEQYF. V and J are TRBV28 and TRBJ2-7; D is ambiguous. Germline V gives CDR1 MDHEN, CDR2 SYDVKM. The V end was cut by 4 bases, the J end by 6 bases, with 10 bases between. The CDR3 covers 12 residues.

CDR3 coding DNA: TGCGCCAGCAATGGACTAGCGGGAGACACCGGGGAGCTGTTTTTT. It translates to CASNGLAGDTGELFF. The chain uses TRBV5-1 and TRBJ2-2; 13 nucleotides match TRBD2. CDR3 length: 15 amino acids. Germline V gene lookup returns CDR1 SGHRS and CDR2 YFSETQ. V shed 6 bases, J shed 3 bases, and the junction held 2 bases outside the gene matches.